This T cell receptor (beta chain) was recovered during a study of regulatory T cells in long-lasting Graves disease. Construction of TCR beta libraries relied on iRepertoire HTBI primers and on Arm-PCR targeting CDR3 regions. Original processing methods: Analysis of the samples identified 50 to 70 TRBV and around 13 TRBJ segments. TCRdb redid the calling of the multiplex PCR reads with MiXCR, one entry per CDR3 protein. TCRdb, rather than the study authors, made the V and J calls. The table records 390,000 or so distinct CDR3 sequences, roughly 25% of them present only once. This clonotype was observed at least ten times. Antigen specificity is unknown. Time point given: persistent/refractory GD, antithyroid drugs over 5 years with positive TRAb. From RNA extracted from PBMCs, the TCR library was made. This CDR3 has 14 residues. The germline gives CDR1 SGHTA, CDR2 FQGTGA. V shed 2 bases and J shed 6 bases, with 13 bases lying between them.

Study-level results: Persistent disease favored TRBV28, TRBJ1-2 and TRBJ2-5.

The source is a woman aged 35 to 49 with Graves disease. The sequencing here drew on peripheral blood mononuclear cells (PBMCs), taken when the disease was refractory, from a patient treated with antithyroid drugs. The rearrangement links TRBV7-3 to TRBJ1-2; D might be TRBD1 (5 bases). CDR3 sequence reads: CASSLSPGMDGYTF. Written as DNA, the CDR3 is TGTGCCAGCAGCTTATCCCCAGGGATGGATGGCTACACCTTC.